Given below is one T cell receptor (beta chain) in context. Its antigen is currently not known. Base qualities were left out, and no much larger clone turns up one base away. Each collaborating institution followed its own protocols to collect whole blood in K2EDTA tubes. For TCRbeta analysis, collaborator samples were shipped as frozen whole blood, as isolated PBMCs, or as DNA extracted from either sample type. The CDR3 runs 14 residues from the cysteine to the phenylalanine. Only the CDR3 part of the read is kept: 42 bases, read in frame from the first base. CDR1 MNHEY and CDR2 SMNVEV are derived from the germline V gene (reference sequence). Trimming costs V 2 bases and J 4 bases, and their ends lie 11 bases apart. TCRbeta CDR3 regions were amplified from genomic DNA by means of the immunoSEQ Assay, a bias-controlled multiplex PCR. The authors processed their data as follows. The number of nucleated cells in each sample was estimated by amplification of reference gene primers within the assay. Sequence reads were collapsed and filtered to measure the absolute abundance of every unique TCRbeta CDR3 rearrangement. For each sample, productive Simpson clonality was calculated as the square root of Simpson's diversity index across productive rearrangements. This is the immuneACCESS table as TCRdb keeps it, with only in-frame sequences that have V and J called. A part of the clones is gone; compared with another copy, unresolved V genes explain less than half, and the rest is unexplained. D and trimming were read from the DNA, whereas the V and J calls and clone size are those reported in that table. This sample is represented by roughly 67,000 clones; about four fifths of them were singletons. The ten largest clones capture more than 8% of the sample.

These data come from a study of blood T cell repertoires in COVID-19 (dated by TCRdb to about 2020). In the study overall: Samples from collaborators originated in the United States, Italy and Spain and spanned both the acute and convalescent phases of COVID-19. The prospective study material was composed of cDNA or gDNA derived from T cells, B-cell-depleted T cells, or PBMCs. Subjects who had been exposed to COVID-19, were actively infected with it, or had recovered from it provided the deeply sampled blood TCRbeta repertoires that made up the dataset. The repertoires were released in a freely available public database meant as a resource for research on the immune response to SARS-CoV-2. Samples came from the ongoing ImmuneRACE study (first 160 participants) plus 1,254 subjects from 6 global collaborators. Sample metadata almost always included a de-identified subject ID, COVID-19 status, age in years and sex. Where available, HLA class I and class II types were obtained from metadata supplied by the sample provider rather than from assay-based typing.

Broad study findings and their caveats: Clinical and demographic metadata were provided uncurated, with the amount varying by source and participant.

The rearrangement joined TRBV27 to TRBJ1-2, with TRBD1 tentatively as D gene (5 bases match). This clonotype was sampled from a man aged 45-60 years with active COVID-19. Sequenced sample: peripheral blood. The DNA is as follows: TGTGCCAGCAGTTTAAAGCCTCAGGGCTATGGCTACACCTTC. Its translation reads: CASSLKPQGYGYTF.